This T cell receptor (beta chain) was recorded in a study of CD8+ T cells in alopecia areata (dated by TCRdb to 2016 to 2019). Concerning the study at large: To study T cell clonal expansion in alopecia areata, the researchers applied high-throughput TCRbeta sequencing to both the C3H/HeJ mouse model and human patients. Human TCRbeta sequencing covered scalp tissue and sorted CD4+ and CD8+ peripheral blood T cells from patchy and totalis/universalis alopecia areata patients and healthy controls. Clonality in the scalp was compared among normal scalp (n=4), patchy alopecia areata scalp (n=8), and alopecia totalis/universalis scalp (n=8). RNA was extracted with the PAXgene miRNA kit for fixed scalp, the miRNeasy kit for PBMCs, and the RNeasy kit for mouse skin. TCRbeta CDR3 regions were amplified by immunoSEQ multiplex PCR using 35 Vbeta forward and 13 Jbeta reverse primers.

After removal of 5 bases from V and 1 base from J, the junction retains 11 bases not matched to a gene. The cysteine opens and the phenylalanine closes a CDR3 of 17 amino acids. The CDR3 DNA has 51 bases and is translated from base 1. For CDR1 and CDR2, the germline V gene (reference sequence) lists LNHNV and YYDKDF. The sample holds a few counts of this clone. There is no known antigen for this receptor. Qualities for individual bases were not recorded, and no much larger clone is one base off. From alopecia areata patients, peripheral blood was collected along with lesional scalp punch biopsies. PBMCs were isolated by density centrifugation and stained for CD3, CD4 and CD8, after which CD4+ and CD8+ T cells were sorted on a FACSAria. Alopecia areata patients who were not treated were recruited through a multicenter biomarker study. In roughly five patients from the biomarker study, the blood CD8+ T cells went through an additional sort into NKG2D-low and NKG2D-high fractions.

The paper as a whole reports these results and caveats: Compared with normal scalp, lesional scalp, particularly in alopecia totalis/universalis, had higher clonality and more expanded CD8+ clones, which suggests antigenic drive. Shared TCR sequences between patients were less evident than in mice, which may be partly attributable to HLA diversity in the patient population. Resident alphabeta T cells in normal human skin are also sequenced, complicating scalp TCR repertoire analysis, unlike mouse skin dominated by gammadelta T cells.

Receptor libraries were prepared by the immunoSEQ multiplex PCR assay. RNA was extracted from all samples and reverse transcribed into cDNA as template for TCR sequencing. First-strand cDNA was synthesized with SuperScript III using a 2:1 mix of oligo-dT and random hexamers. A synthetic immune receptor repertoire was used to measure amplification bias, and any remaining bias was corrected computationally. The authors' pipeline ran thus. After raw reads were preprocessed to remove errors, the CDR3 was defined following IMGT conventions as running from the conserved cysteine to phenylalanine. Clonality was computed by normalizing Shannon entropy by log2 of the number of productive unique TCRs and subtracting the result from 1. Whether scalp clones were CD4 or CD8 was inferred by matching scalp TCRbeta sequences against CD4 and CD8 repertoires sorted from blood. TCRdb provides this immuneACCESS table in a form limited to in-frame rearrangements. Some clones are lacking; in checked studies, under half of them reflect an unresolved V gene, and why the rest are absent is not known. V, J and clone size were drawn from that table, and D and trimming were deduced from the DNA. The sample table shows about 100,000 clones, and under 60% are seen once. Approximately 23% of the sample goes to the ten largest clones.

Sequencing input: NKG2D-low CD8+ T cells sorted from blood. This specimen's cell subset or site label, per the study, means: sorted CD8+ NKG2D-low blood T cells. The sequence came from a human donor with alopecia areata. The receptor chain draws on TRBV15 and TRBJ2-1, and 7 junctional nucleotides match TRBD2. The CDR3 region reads CATSATASGASYNEQFF. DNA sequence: TGTGCCACCAGCGCGACAGCTAGCGGAGCTTCCTACAATGAGCAGTTCTTC. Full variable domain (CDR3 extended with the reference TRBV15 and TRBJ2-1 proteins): DAMVIQNPRYQVTQFGKPVTLSCSQTLNHNVMYWYQQKSSQAPKLLFHYYDKDFNNEADTPDNFQSRRPNTSFCFLDIRSPGLGDTAMYLCATSATASGASYNEQFFGPGTRLTVL.